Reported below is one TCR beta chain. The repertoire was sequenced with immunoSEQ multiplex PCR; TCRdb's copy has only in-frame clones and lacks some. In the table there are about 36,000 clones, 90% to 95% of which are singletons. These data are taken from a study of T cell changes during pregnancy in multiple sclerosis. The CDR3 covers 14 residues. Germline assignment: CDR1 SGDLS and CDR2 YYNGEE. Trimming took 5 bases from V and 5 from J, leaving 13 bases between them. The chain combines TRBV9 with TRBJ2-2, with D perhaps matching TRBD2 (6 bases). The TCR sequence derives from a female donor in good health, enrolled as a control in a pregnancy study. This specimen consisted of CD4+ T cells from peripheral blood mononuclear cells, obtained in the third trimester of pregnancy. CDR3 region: CASRDTAGTGELFF. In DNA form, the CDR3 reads TGTGCCAGCAGGGACACGGCGGGGACCGGGGAGCTGTTTTTT.